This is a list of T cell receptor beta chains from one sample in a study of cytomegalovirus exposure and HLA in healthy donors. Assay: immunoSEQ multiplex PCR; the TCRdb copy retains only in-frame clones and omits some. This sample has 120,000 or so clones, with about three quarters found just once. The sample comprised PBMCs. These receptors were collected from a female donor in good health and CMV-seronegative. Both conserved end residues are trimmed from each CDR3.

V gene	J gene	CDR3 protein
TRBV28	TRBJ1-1	ASSRPGQLTEAF
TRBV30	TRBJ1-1	AWNRDPPNTEAF
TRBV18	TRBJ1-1	ASSPRQGPRGGTEAF
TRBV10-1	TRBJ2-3	ASSRDSSTDTQY
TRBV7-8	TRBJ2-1	ASSPPSAGALITYNEQF
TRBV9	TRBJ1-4	ASSVGGGGGGEKLF
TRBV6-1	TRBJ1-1	ATRVRDGNEAF
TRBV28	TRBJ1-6	ASKTQGQGSSPLH
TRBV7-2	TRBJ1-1	ASSLGGASTEAF
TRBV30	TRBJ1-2	AWSHSYQGGYT
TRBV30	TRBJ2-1	AWSGGGPYNEQF
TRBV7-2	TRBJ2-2	ASSPRPGATGELF
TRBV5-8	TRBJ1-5	ASSRHRNQPQH
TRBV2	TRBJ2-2	ASRGGVGTGELF
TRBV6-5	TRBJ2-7	ASTHPGTASYEQY
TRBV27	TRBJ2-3	ASIVHSGSTDTQY
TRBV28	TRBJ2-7	ASLKDGTYEQY
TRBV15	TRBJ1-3	ATSRASGSGNTIY
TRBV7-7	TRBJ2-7	ASSFSPTNYEQY
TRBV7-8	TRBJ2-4	ASSHMTGAKNSQY
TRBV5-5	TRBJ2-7	ASSLAEEQY
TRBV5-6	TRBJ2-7	ASSSTGREY